The rows below give T cell receptor beta chains drawn from one sample of a study of blood T cell repertoires in COVID-19. Repertoires were generated with immunoSEQ multiplex PCR, while TCRdb's copy carries only in-frame clones and drops some. Of 300,000 to 350,000 clones in the sample, approximately 90% were seen once. Sequencing used peripheral blood. All receptors derive from a woman aged 18-29 years who had recovered from COVID-19. Both conserved end residues are part of each CDR3. The order of the fields is CDR3 protein, CDR3 length, J gene, V gene.

CDR3aa: CASRRGQWDNQPQHF
len: 15
j_gene: TRBJ1-5
v_gene: TRBV6-5

CDR3aa: CASSQSPNSGNTIYF
len: 15
j_gene: TRBJ1-3
v_gene: TRBV3-1/TRBV3-2

CDR3aa: CASSLVTSGSHEQFF
len: 15
j_gene: TRBJ2-1
v_gene: TRBV7-2

CDR3aa: CASSYSGRGTEAFF
len: 14
j_gene: TRBJ1-1
v_gene: TRBV6-5

CDR3aa: CASSSRGGPYGYTF
len: 14
j_gene: TRBJ1-2
v_gene: TRBV27

CDR3aa: CASSLMRSGNTIYF
len: 14
j_gene: TRBJ1-3
v_gene: TRBV7-2

CDR3aa: CASSYGHPINYGYTF
len: 15
j_gene: TRBJ1-2
v_gene: TRBV6-2/TRBV6-3

CDR3aa: CASSGETSGRHNEQFF
len: 16
j_gene: TRBJ2-1
v_gene: TRBV11-2

CDR3aa: CATSEGGTSSYGYTF
len: 15
j_gene: TRBJ1-2
v_gene: TRBV15

CDR3aa: CASSRGGPEDTQYF
len: 14
j_gene: TRBJ2-3
v_gene: TRBV6-5

CDR3aa: CASSLGGGTEAFF
len: 13
j_gene: TRBJ1-1
v_gene: TRBV7-6

CDR3aa: CASSLIADNEQFF
len: 13
j_gene: TRBJ2-1
v_gene: TRBV5-6

CDR3aa: CASSLGTGNEKLFF
len: 14
j_gene: TRBJ1-4
v_gene: TRBV7-9

CDR3aa: CAWILGARIGNTEAFF
len: 16
j_gene: TRBJ1-1
v_gene: TRBV30

CDR3aa: CSVGGQGRTEAFF
len: 13
j_gene: TRBJ1-1
v_gene: TRBV29-1

CDR3aa: CSVEQTNSGNTIYF
len: 14
j_gene: TRBJ1-3
v_gene: TRBV29-1

CDR3aa: CASSPPGQGLHGYTF
len: 15
j_gene: TRBJ1-2
v_gene: TRBV14

CDR3aa: CASSMPRSSRNRGQTYGYTF
len: 20
j_gene: TRBJ1-2
v_gene: TRBV7-9

CDR3aa: CAWVLRQGLVSYTF
len: 14
j_gene: TRBJ1-2
v_gene: TRBV30

CDR3aa: CAWSRGRGNEQFF
len: 13
j_gene: TRBJ2-1
v_gene: TRBV30

CDR3aa: CASSGLLNTEAFF
len: 13
j_gene: TRBJ1-1
v_gene: TRBV27

CDR3aa: CATGTRRNEQFF
len: 12
j_gene: TRBJ2-1
v_gene: TRBV21-1

CDR3aa: CASSQLGRVAKNIQYF
len: 16
j_gene: TRBJ2-4
v_gene: TRBV4-3

CDR3aa: CASSLLPGGRTDTQYF
len: 16
j_gene: TRBJ2-3
v_gene: TRBV5-6

CDR3aa: CATSDSNQPQHF
len: 12
j_gene: TRBJ1-5
v_gene: TRBV24-1

CDR3aa: CAWRNLGQGISEAFF
len: 15
j_gene: TRBJ1-1
v_gene: TRBV30

CDR3aa: CASRAGETQYF
len: 11
j_gene: TRBJ2-5
v_gene: TRBV3-1/TRBV3-2

CDR3aa: CASSPIGQGNTGELFF
len: 16
j_gene: TRBJ2-2
v_gene: TRBV18

CDR3aa: CAWTRTGGYTF
len: 11
j_gene: TRBJ1-2
v_gene: TRBV30

CDR3aa: CASSAQGRGRWNSPLHF
len: 17
j_gene: TRBJ1-6
v_gene: TRBV7-8

CDR3aa: CASSLTGGNIQYF
len: 13
j_gene: TRBJ2-4
v_gene: TRBV5-4

CDR3aa: CAWSERVGTGGQPQHF
len: 16
j_gene: TRBJ1-5
v_gene: TRBV30

CDR3aa: CASNRQGENTGELFF
len: 15
j_gene: TRBJ2-2
v_gene: TRBV9

CDR3aa: CASKGRGSPLHF
len: 12
j_gene: TRBJ1-6
v_gene: TRBV14

CDR3aa: CAWTGKGTRYNEQFF
len: 15
j_gene: TRBJ2-1
v_gene: TRBV30

CDR3aa: CASSALLTGTAEAFF
len: 15
j_gene: TRBJ1-1
v_gene: TRBV7-8

CDR3aa: CASSLVAGDEAFF
len: 13
j_gene: TRBJ1-1
v_gene: TRBV5-5

CDR3aa: CASSTGLAGSSYNEQFF
len: 17
j_gene: TRBJ2-1
v_gene: TRBV19

CDR3aa: CASSDYREKETQYF
len: 14
j_gene: TRBJ2-5
v_gene: TRBV10-1

CDR3aa: CATSDPGQGYGYTF
len: 14
j_gene: TRBJ1-2
v_gene: TRBV24-1

CDR3aa: CAWSPGQGGTDTQYF
len: 15
j_gene: TRBJ2-3
v_gene: TRBV30